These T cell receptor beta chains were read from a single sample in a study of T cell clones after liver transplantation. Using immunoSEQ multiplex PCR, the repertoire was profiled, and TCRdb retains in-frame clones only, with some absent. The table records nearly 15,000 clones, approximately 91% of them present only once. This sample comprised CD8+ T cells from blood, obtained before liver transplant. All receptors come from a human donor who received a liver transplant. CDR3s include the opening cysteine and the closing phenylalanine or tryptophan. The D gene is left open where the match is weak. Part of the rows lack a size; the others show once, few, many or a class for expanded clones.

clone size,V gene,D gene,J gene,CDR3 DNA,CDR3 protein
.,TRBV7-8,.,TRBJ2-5,TGTGCCAGCAGCTTAGGGACAGAACAAGAGACCCAGTACTTC,CASSLGTEQETQYF
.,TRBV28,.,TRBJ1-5,TGTGCCAGCAGTCTGACAGAACCGGGCAATCAGCCCCAGCATTTT,CASSLTEPGNQPQHF
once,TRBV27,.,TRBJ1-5,TGTGCCAGCAGTCCTAACCAGCGGGCACTGAATCAGCCCCAGCATTTT,CASSPNQRALNQPQHF
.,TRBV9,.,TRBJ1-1,TGTGCCAGCAGCGCGACTACTACTTATTCTGAAGCTTTCTTT,CASSATTTYSEAFF
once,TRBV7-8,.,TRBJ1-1,TGTGCCAGCAGCCACGGACTGAACACTGAAGCTTTCTTT,CASSHGLNTEAFF
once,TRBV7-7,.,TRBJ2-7,TGTGCCAGCAGCTTAGAGGCCGGACCCTCCTACGAGCAGTACTTC,CASSLEAGPSYEQYF
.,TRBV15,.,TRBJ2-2,TGTGCCACCAGCCCTGGAACCGGGGAGCTGTTTTTT,CATSPGTGELFF
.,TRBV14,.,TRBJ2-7,TGTGCCAGCAGCCGAGGTGGGGCTATAGTCTACGAGCAGTACTTC,CASSRGGAIVYEQYF
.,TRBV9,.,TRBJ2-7,TGTGCCAGCAGCGTAGCAGACGGAACAGGGTACGAGCAGTACTTC,CASSVADGTGYEQYF
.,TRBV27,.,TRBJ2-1,TGTGCCAGCAGATTCGGTGGGAACGGTTACAATGAGCAGTTCTTC,CASRFGGNGYNEQFF
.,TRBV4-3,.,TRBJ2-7,TGCGCCAGCAGCCAGGGTAGCTACTACGAGCAGTACTTC,CASSQGSYYEQYF
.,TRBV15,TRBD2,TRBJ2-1,TGTGCCACCAGCAGAGATCGGGGCGGGAGGGCCAATGAGCAGTTCTTC,CATSRDRGGRANEQFF
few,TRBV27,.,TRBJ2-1,TGTGCCAGCAGTCACCTCAACACGAATGAGCAGTTCTTC,CASSHLNTNEQFF
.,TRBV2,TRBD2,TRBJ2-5,TGTGCCAGCACGGGACTAGAAGAGACCCAGTACTTC,CASTGLEETQYF
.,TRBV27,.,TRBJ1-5,TGTGCCAGCAGTCCCGGGGGTGGCAATCAGCCCCAGCATTTT,CASSPGGGNQPQHF
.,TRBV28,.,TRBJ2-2,TGTGCCGTGGGGACCGGGGAGCTGTTTTTT,CAVGTGELFF
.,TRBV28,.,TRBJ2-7,TGTGCCAGCAGTTTATCGCCGGTCCCCTACGAGCAGTACTTC,CASSLSPVPYEQYF
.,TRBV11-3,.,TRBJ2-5,TGTGCCAGCAGCTCGGTCCCAGGGGCTCCCCGAGAGACCCAGTACTTC,CASSSVPGAPRETQYF
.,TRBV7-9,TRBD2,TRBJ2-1,TGTGCCAGCAGCTTCGAAAGGACTAGCGGAAATAACTCCTACAATGAGCAGTTCTTC,CASSFERTSGNNSYNEQFF
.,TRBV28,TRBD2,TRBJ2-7,TGTGCCAGCAGCCCTCCTGAGACTAGCGGGAGCGCTTTCTCCTACGAGCAGTACTTC,CASSPPETSGSAFSYEQYF
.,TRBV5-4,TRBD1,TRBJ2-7,TGTGCCAGCAGCTTACGGACAGGAGACTACGAGCAGTACTTC,CASSLRTGDYEQYF
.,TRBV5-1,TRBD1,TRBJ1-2,TGCGCCAGCAGCTTGAGACAGGGAAACTATGGCTACACCTTC,CASSLRQGNYGYTF
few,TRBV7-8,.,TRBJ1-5,TGTGCCAGCAGCTTATCATCGGGGAGATATAGCAATCAGCCCCAGCATTTT,CASSLSSGRYSNQPQHF
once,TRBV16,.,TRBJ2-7,TGTGCCAGCAGCCCCGACGGGGGCGGGTACGAGCAGTACTTC,CASSPDGGGYEQYF
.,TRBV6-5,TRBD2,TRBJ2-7,TGTGCCAGCAGTTACGGGACTAGCGGGAGCTACGAGCAGTACTTC,CASSYGTSGSYEQYF
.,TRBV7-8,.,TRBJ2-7,TGTGCCAGCAGCTTAAACGGGGTCTCCTACGAGCAGTACTTC,CASSLNGVSYEQYF
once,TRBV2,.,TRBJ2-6,TGTGCCAGCAGTGTGGATGGGGCTGGGGCCAACGTCCTGACTTTC,CASSVDGAGANVLTF
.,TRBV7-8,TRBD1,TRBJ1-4,TGTGCCAGCAGCTCAAACAGGGGGCCGGATGAAAAACTGTTTTTT,CASSSNRGPDEKLFF
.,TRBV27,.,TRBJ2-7,TGTGCCACCCGATCGGACCGTATGGAATTC,CATRSDRMEF
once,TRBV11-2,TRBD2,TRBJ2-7,TGTGCCAGCAGCGATACTAGCGGGAGCATTTACGAGCAGTACTTC,CASSDTSGSIYEQYF
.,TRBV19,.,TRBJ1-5,TGTGCCAGTAGTAGGTCAGGGAATCAGCCCCAGCATTTT,CASSRSGNQPQHF
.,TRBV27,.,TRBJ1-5,TGTGCCAGCAGTTTATCTGGGGGGGACCAGCATTTT,CASSLSGGDQHF
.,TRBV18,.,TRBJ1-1,TGTGCCAGCTCACCACCGGAGGTTACGACCCCCGAAGCTTTCTTT,CASSPPEVTTPEAFF
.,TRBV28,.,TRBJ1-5,TGTGCCAGCAGTAGCAGGGTCCCCCGCAATCAGCCCCAGCATTTT,CASSSRVPRNQPQHF
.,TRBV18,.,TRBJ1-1,TGTGCCAGCTCACCGGGGGGATCTGAAGCTTTCTTT,CASSPGGSEAFF
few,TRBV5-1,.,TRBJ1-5,TGCGCCAGCAGCTTGGAAGGGGATAGGCCCCAGCATTTT,CASSLEGDRPQHF
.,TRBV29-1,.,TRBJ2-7,TGCAGCGTTGAAGTGTACGGGCTAAGCTCCTACGAGCAGTACTTC,CSVEVYGLSSYEQYF
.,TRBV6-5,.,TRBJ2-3,TGTGCCAGCAGTTACTCAGGAGGGGGCGGCACAGATACGCAGTATTTT,CASSYSGGGGTDTQYF
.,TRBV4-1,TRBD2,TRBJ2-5,TGCGCCAGCAGCCAAGAACTAGCGGGAGGAGAGACCCAGTACTTC,CASSQELAGGETQYF
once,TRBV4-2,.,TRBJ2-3,TGTGCCAGCAGCCCCCGTGGAGGGGGTCTGGATACGCAGTATTTT,CASSPRGGGLDTQYF
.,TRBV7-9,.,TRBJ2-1,TGTGCCAGCAGCACCGCGCTCATCAGGGATGGGCCCTACAATGAGCAGTTCTTC,CASSTALIRDGPYNEQFF
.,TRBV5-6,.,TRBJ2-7,TGTGCCAGCTCTGGGGGTCCCCACGAGCAGTACTTC,CASSGGPHEQYF
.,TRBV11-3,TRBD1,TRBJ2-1,TGTGCCAGCAGCCCCGGGACAGACAATGAGCAGTTCTTC,CASSPGTDNEQFF
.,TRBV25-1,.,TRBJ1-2,TGTGCCAGCAGTGAGGGACTGAACTATGGCTACACCTTC,CASSEGLNYGYTF
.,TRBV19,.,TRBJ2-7,TGTGCCAGTAGTATTGGGCCTGCCTACGAGCAGTACTTC,CASSIGPAYEQYF
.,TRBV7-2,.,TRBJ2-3,TGTGCCAGCAGCTTTGGCGGAGGAAGCACAGATACGCAGTATTTT,CASSFGGGSTDTQYF
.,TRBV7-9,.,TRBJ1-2,TGTGCCAGCAGCCCCGCTGACCCAGCCCACTATGGCTACACCTTC,CASSPADPAHYGYTF
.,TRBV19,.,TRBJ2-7,TGTGCCAGTATTAACCCCCCGGCAACTAGCAGAAGCTCCTACGAGCAGTACTTC,CASINPPATSRSSYEQYF
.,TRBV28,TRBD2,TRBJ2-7,TGTGCCAGCGGAGCGGGAGCCCCCTTGGAGCAGTACTTC,CASGAGAPLEQYF
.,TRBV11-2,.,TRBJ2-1,TGTGCCAGCAGCTTCGTTAGGTATGAGCAGTTCTTC,CASSFVRYEQFF
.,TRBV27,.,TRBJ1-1,TGTGCCAGCAGTTTATCACCGGAAGGTGAAGCTTTCTTT,CASSLSPEGEAFF
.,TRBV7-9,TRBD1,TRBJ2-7,TGTGCCAGCAGCGGACAGGGACAGACCTACGAGCAGTACTTC,CASSGQGQTYEQYF
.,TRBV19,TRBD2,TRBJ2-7,TGTGCCAGTAGTACCATAGCGGGACCCTACGAGCAGTACTTC,CASSTIAGPYEQYF
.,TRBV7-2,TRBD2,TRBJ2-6,TGTGCCAGCAGCTTTAAGCGGGAGGGCCGTGCCTCTGGGGCCAACGTCCTGACTTTC,CASSFKREGRASGANVLTF
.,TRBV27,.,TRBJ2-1,TGTGCCAGCAGCCAACAGGACCCAGTCTACAATGAGCAGTTCTTC,CASSQQDPVYNEQFF
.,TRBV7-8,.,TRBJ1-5,TGTGCCAGCAGCTTCTTCGGGACTGTTAGCAATCAGCCCCAGCATTTT,CASSFFGTVSNQPQHF